Sequencing of this T cell receptor beta chain was carried out in a study of beta chain features in type 1 diabetes. The investigators reverse transcribed all of the isolated RNA, so they sequenced expressed TCRB transcripts. Assay: immunoSEQ multiplex PCR; the TCRdb copy retains only in-frame clones and omits some. The sample consists of 200,000 to 250,000 clones, 25% to 30% of them appearing once. Trimming took off 5 bases at V and 0 bases at J, with 14 bases between the two ends. Germline CDR1 and CDR2: SGHVS and FNYEAQ. The CDR3 consists of 16 residues. The material sequenced was central memory CD4+ T cells from blood. The receptor comes from a man aged 25 to 40 in good health. The V and J genes are TRBV7-6 and TRBJ2-4; weak D call: TRBD2 (6 bases). CDR3 nucleotide sequence: TGTGCCAGCAGCCCCACGGGGGTAGTAGCCAAAAACATTCAGTACTTC. It yields the protein CASSPTGVVAKNIQYF.